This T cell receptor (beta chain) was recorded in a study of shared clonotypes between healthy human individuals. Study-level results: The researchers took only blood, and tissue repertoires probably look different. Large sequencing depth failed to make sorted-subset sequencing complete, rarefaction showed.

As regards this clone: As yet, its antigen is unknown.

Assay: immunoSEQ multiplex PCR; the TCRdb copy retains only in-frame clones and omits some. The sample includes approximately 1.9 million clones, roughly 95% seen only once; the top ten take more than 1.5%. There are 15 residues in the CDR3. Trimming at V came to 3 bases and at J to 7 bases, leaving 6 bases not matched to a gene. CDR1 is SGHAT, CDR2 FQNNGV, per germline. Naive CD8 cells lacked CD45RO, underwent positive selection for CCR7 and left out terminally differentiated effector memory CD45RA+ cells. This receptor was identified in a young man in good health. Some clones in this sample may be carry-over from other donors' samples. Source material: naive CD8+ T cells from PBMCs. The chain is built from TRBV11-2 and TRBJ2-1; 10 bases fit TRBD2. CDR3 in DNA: TGTGCCAGCAGCTTCCTGCTAGCGGGAGTAAATGAGCAGTTCTTC. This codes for CASSFLLAGVNEQFF.